The present T cell receptor (beta chain) was sequenced within a study of cytomegalovirus exposure and HLA in healthy donors. Study conclusions and caveats: As was reported, the HLA-A and HLA-B alleles of most subjects were accurately predicted from TCR beta sequences. The number of N-insertions in an Asian-associated ancestry cluster was reportedly below the roughly 700-donor mean in a later analysis. Productive status was seen about 87% or about 30% of the time for most TCR beta V segments in an earlier analysis.

The PCR contained 60 Vbeta and 13 Jbeta primers. Produced via immunoSEQ multiplex PCR; TCRdb's table is partial and in-frame only. The repertoire holds more than 150,000 clones, with approximately 82% as singletons. The germline V gene encodes CDR1 MNHEY and CDR2 SVGAGI. The CDR3 runs to 14 residues. V dropped 6 bases and J dropped 3 bases, with 15 bases sitting between them. On this clone itself: Its antigen is unidentified.

The chain employs TRBV6-5 and TRBJ2-7; D perhaps matches TRBD1 (6 bases). The sequence came from a woman in her fifties or sixties in good health and CMV-seropositive. Material for sequencing was PBMCs. The CDR3: CASSETGNGYEQYF. CDR3 nucleotide sequence: TGTGCCAGCAGCGAAACAGGGAATGGCTACGAGCAGTACTTC.